This T cell receptor (beta chain) was sequenced in a study of CD8 T cells in Susac syndrome. The CDR3 is 11 amino acids. The V gene lost 3 bases and the J gene lost 11 bases, with 7 bases spanning the gap. Germline V gives CDR1 KGHDR, CDR2 SFDVKD. When the RNA was reverse transcribed, random hexamers were used with an input of about 0.45 to 1 ug. In TCRdb, the immunoSEQ multiplex PCR reads were re-called with MiXCR into one record per CDR3 protein. This sample has 200,000 to 250,000 distinct CDR3 sequences, with 95% found just once. Those who served as multiple sclerosis controls were treatment-naive patients with stable or active relapsing-remitting disease.

The sequence derives from a human donor with multiple sclerosis. The chain has TRBV24-1 and TRBJ2-1; D is possibly TRBD2 (5 bases). The material sequenced was CD4+ T cells from PBMCs. The chain's CDR3 is CATSDRGKQFF. In nucleotides, the CDR3 is TGTGCCACCAGTGATAGAGGGAAGCAGTTCTTC.